A single sample is the source of the 13 T cell receptor beta chains below, sequenced in a study of PD-L1 blockade in urothelial cancer. This sample's time point: peripheral blood 6 weeks after treatment start. Sequencing was performed with immunoSEQ multiplex PCR; in TCRdb, only in-frame clones are kept and a portion is missing. The sample carries around 49,000 clones, about 88% recorded once. Specimen: PBMCs, collected around atezolizumab (anti-PD-L1) treatment. These receptors came from a man between 60 and 70 years old with urothelial cancer.

This clone was observed a single time. The chain employs TRBV6-5 and TRBJ2-7; 7 bases match TRBD1. CDR3 length: 14 amino acids. Germline values: CDR1 MNHEY, CDR2 SVGAGI. The V and J ends lost 5 bases and 3 bases, in that order; junction bases with no gene match: 7. The CDR3 coding sequence is TGTGCCAGCAGTCCCTCAGGGACAGTCTACGAGCAGTACTTC. As protein: CASSPSGTVYEQYF.

The rearrangement uses TRBV6-1 and TRBJ1-2, with a weak D call TRBD1 (5 bases). CDR1 and CDR2 from the germline V gene are MNHNS and SASEGT. Deletions cut 8 bases from V and 6 bases from J, with 10 bases between. This CDR3 is built from 11 residues. CDR3 nucleotides: TGTGCCAGCCGGACAAACGATGGCTACACCTTC. Translated, it gives CASRTNDGYTF.

J is TRBJ1-1 and V is TRBV19; no definite D call. The length of the CDR3 is 12 residues. V shed 8 bases and J shed 5 bases, with 12 bases lying between them. Germline lookup yields CDR1 LNHDA and CDR2 SQIVND (reference sequence). CDR3 DNA sequence: TGTGCCAGTCGTGGGCAAGGAACTGAAGCTTTCTTT. Translation gives CASRGQGTEAFF.

The chain has TRBV10-3 and TRBJ2-1, with 9 positions matching TRBD2. CDR3 length: 16 amino acids. The V and J ends lost 2 bases and 6 bases, in that order; junction bases with no gene match: 8. The germline V gene encodes CDR1 ENHRY and CDR2 SYGVKD. CDR3 loop: CAISELAGLSGNEQFF. As DNA, the CDR3 is TGTGCCATCAGTGAGCTAGCGGGATTGAGCGGCAATGAGCAGTTCTTC.

This chain uses TRBV7-2 with TRBJ2-3; D possibly corresponds to TRBD1 (5 bases). The CDR3 is made up of 13 amino acids. The V end lost 5 bases, the J end lost 8 bases, and 14 bases lay between the germline ends. Germline V gives CDR1 SGHTA, CDR2 FQGNSA. The CDR3 region is CASSQPREFTQYF. The CDR3 nucleotides are TGTGCCAGCAGCCAGCCCAGGGAATTTACGCAGTATTTT.

This chain links TRBV11-2 with TRBJ1-1, with 7 bases aligning to TRBD1. Germline V gene lookup returns CDR1 SGHAT and CDR2 FQNNGV. The CDR3 is 15 residues long. Trimming cost V 5 bases and J 4 bases; bases outside gene matches: 10. The CDR3 region has the DNA TGTGCCAGCAGCCCGAGACAGGGTATTGGCACTGAAGCTTTCTTT. This encodes CASSPRQGIGTEAFF.

This chain connects TRBV19 to TRBJ2-2; 16 bases fit TRBD2. CDR1 LNHDA and CDR2 SQIVND come from the germline V gene (reference sequence). J lost 5 bases, V lost 4 bases, and 10 bases had no gene match. The CDR3 runs 19 residues. CDR3 DNA: TGTGCCAGTAGTACGAGCGGGACTAGCGGGAGGGCTCGGACCGGGGAGCTGTTTTTT. It encodes CASSTSGTSGRARTGELFF.

This clone was counted once. The rearrangement uses TRBV19 and TRBJ2-5, with 9 bases lining up with TRBD1. The CDR3 covers 14 residues. Losses at the gene ends were 5 bases for V and 4 bases for J; bases not matched to a gene: 5. Germline-derived CDR1 and CDR2 are LNHDA and SQIVND (reference sequence). In DNA, the CDR3 is TGTGCCAGTAGTGCCATGACAGGGGGAGAGACCCAGTACTTC. This gives the protein CASSAMTGGETQYF.

The gene calls are TRBV19 and TRBJ2-3; D unresolved. Germline V gene sequence: CDR1 LNHDA, CDR2 SQIVND (reference sequence). CDR3 length equals 16 residues. Trimming removed 3 bases from V and 4 bases from J, with 17 bases in between. CDR3 coding DNA: TGTGCCAGTAGTATGATCGAGGAATTACTGCCAGATACGCAGTATTTT. Its protein is CASSMIEELLPDTQYF.

The gene calls are TRBV5-6 and TRBJ2-7, with D maybe TRBD1 (6 bases). CDR3 length: 14 residues. Germline V gene sequence: CDR1 SGHDT, CDR2 YYEEEE. V lost 2 bases and J lost 0, with 9 bases in between. CDR3: CASSFGQTSYEQYF. The CDR3 DNA is TGTGCCAGCAGCTTCGGACAGACCTCCTACGAGCAGTACTTC.

The V and J genes are TRBV4-1 and TRBJ2-4, with 7 positions matching TRBD1. Germline assignment: CDR1 MGHRA and CDR2 YSYEKL. CDR3 size: 17 residues. V lost 4 bases, J lost 0 bases, and 9 bases stayed unmatched. In nucleotides, the CDR3 is TGCGCCAGCAGCCCCCACGACAGGGCCCTAGCCAAAAACATTCAGTACTTC. Protein sequence: CASSPHDRALAKNIQYF.

This clone was seen more than once but under ten times. A junction end diverges from the germline sequence, so it may reflect a read error. The rearrangement joins TRBV4-2 to TRBJ2-5; 8 bases fit TRBD2. The germline V gene has CDR1 LGHNA and CDR2 YNFKEQ. The CDR3 contains 11 residues. CDR3: CASSQGLAWDF. The CDR3 DNA sequence: TGTGCCAGCAGCCAAGGACTAGCGTGGGACTTC.

The chain couples TRBV2 to TRBJ2-7; D is possibly TRBD1 (6 bases). The V gene lost 4 bases and the J gene lost 5 bases, with 12 bases spanning the gap. Germline V lookup: CDR1 SNHLY, CDR2 FYNNEI. The CDR3 spans 13 residues. The CDR3 coding sequence is TGTGCCAGCAGTGTACAGGGCGTCAACGAGCAGTACTTC. Translating it yields CASSVQGVNEQYF.